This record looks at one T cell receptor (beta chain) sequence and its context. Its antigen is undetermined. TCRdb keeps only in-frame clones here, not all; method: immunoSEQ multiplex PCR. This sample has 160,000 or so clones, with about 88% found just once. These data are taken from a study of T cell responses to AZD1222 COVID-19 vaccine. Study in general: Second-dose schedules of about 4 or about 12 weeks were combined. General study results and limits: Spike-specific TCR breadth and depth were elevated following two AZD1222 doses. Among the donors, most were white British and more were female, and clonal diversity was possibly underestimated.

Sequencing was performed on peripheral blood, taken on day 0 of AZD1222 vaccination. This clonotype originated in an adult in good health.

CDR3: CSASTGTHSGYTF. CDR3 DNA: TGCAGTGCTAGTACCGGGACACATAGCGGCTACACCTTC. The J gene is TRBJ1-2, the V gene TRBV20-1; maybe TRBD1 (6 bases). The CDR3 is 13 amino acids. Germline CDR1 DFQATT, CDR2 SNEGSKA (reference sequence). V gave up 3 bases and J gave up 8 bases, with 16 bases separating them.